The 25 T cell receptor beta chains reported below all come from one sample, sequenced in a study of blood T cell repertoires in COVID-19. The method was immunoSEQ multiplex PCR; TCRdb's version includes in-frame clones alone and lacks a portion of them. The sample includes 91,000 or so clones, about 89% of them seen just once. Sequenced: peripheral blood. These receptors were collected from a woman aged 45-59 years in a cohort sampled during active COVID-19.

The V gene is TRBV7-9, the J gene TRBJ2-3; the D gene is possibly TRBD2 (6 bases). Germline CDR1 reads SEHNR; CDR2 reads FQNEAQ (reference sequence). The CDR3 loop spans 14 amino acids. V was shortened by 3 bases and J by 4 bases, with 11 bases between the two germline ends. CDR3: CASSLTEGSDTQYF. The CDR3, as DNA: TGTGCCAGCAGCTTGACGGAGGGGTCAGATACGCAGTATTTT.

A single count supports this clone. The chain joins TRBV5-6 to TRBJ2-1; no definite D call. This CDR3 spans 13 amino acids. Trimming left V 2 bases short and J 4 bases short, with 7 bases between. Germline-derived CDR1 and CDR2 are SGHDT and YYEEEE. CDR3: CASSFAEYNEQFF. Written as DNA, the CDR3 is TGTGCCAGCAGCTTCGCAGAATACAATGAGCAGTTCTTC.

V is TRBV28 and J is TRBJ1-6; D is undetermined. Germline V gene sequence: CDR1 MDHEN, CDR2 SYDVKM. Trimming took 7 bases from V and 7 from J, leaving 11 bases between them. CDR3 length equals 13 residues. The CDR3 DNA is TGTGCCAGCATCCGGACGGGAAATTCACCCCTCCACTTT. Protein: CASIRTGNSPLHF.

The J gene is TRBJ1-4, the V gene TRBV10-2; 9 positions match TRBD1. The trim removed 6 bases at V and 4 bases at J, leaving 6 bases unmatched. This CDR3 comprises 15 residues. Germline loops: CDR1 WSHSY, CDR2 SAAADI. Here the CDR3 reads CASRDRGLLNEKLFF. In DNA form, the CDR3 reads TGCGCCAGCAGGGACAGGGGACTTCTTAATGAAAAACTGTTTTTT.

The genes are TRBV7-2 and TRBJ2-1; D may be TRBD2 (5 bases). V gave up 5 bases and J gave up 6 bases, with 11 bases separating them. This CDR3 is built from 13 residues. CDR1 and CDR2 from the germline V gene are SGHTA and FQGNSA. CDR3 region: CASSPPTSNEQFF. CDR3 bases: TGTGCCAGCAGCCCCCCTACTAGCAATGAGCAGTTCTTC.

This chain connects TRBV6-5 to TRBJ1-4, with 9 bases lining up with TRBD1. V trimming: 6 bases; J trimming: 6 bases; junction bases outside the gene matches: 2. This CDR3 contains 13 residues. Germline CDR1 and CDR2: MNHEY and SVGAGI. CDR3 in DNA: TGTGCCAGCAGCCGACAGGGGGATGAAAAACTGTTTTTT. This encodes CASSRQGDEKLFF.

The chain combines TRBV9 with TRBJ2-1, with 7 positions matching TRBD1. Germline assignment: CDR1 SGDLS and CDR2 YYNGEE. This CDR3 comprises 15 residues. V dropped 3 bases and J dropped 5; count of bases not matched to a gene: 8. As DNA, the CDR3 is TGTGCCAGCAGCGGGGACAGTAGTCCCCACAATGAGCAGTTCTTC. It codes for CASSGDSSPHNEQFF.

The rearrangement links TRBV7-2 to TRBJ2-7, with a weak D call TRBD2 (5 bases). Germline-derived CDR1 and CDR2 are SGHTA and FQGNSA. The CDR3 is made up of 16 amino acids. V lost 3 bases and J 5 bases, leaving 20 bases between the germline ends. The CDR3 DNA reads TGTGCCAGCAGCTTGGATAGTAGAGGGAGTGAAAACGAGCAGTACTTC. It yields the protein CASSLDSRGSENEQYF.

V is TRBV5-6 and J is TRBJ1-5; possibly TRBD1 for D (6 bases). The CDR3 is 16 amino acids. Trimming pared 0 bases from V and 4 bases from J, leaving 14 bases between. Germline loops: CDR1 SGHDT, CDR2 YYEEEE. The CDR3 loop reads CASSLGPGDFNQPQHF. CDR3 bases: TGTGCCAGCAGCTTGGGCCCAGGGGATTTTAATCAGCCCCAGCATTTT.

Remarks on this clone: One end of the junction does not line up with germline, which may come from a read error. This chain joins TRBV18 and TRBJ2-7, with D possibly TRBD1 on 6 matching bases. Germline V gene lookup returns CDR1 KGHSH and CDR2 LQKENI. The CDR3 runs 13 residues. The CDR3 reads CASSPQGDYEQYF. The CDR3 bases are TGTGCCAGCTCCCCACAGGGAGACTACGAGCAGTACTTC.

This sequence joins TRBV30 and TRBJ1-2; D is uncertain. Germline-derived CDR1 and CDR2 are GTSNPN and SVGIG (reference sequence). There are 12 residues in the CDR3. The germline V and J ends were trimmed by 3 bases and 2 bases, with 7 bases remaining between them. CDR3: CAWRAENYGYTF. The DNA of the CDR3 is TGTGCCTGGAGGGCAGAAAACTATGGCTACACCTTC.

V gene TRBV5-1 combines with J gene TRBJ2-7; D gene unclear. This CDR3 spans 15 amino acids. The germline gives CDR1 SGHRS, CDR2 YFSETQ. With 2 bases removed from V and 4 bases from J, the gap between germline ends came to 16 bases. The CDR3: CASSLSLAGSYEQYF. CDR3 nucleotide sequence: TGCGCCAGCAGCTTAAGTTTGGCAGGATCGTACGAGCAGTACTTC.

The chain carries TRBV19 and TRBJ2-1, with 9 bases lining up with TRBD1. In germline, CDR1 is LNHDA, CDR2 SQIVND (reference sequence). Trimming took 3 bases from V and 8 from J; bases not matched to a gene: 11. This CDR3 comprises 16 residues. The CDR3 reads CASSIEGTGYLDEQFF. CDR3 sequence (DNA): TGTGCCAGTAGTATTGAAGGGACAGGGTACCTAGATGAGCAGTTCTTC.

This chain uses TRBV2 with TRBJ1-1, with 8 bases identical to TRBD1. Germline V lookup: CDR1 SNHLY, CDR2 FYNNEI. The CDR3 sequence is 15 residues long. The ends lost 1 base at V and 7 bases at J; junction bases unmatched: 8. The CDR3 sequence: CASSEGDRGSGEAFF. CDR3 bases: TGTGCCAGCAGTGAAGGCGACAGGGGTTCGGGTGAAGCTTTCTTT.

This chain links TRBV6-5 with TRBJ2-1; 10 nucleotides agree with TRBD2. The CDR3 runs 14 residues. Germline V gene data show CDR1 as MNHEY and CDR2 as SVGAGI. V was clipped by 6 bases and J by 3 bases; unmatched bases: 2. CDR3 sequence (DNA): TGTGCCAGCAGGGGGACTAGCGACTACAATGAGCAGTTCTTC. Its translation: CASRGTSDYNEQFF.

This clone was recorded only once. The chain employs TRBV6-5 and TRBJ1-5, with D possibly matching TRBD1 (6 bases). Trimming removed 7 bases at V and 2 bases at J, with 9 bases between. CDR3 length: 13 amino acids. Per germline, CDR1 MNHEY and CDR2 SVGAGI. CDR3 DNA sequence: TGTGCCAGCATAAGGACAGGCAATCAGCCCCAGCATTTT. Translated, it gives CASIRTGNQPQHF.

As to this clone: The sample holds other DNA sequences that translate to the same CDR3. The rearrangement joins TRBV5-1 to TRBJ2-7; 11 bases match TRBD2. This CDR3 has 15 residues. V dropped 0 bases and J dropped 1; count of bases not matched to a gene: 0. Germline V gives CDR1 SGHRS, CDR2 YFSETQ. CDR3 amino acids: CASSLVAGGSYEQYF. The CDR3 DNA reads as TGCGCCAGCAGCTTGGTAGCGGGAGGGTCCTACGAGCAGTACTTC.

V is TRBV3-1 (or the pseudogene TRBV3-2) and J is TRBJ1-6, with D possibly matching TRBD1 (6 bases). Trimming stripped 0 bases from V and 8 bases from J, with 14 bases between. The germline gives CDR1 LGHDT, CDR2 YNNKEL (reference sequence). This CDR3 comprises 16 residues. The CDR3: CASSQDSRGTHSPLHF. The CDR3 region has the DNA TGTGCCAGCAGCCAAGATTCCAGGGGAACCCATTCACCCCTCCACTTT.

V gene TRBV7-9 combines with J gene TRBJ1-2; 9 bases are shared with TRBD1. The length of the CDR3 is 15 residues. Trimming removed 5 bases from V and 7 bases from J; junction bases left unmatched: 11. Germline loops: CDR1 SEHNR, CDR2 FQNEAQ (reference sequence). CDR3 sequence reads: CASSPWTGETSGYTF. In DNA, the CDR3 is TGTGCCAGCAGCCCATGGACAGGGGAAACGTCTGGCTACACCTTC.

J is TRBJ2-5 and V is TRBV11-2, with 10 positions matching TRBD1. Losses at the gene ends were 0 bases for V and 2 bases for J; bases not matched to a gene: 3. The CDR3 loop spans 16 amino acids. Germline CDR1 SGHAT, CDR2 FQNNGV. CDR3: CASSLEGQGIQETQYF. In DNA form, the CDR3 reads TGTGCCAGCAGCTTAGAGGGACAGGGGATTCAAGAGACCCAGTACTTC. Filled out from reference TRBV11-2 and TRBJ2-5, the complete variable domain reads EAGVAQSPRYKIIEKRQSVAFWCNPISGHATLYWYQQILGQGPKLLIQFQNNGVVDDSQLPKDRFSAERLKGVDSTLKIQPAKLEDSAVYLCASSLEGQGIQETQYFGPGTRLLVL.

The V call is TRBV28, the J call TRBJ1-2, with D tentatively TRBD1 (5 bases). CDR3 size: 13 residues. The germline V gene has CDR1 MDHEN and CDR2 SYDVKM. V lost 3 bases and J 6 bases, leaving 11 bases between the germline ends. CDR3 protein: CASSFRPGDGYTF. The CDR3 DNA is TGTGCCAGCAGTTTTAGGCCGGGGGATGGCTACACCTTC.

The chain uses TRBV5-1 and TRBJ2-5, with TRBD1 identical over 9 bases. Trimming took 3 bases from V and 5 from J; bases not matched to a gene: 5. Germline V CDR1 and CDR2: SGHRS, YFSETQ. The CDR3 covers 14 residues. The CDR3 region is CASSSQGAGETQYF. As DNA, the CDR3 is TGCGCCAGCAGCTCACAGGGGGCAGGGGAGACCCAGTACTTC.

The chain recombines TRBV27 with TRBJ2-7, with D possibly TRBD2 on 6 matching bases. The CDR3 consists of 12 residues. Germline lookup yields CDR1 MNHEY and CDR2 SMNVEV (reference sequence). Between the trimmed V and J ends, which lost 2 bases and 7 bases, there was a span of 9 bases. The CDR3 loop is CASSLPGGEQYF. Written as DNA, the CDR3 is TGTGCCAGCAGTTTACCCGGAGGGGAGCAGTACTTC.

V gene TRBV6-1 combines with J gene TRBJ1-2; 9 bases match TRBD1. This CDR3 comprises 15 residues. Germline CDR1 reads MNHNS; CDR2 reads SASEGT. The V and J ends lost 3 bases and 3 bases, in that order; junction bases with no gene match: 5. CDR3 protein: CASSDGQGWDYGYTF. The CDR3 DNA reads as TGTGCCAGCAGTGATGGACAGGGGTGGGACTATGGCTACACCTTC.

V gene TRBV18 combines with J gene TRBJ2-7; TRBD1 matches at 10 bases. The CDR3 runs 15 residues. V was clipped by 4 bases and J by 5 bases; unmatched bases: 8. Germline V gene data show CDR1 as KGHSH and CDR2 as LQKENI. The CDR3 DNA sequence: TGTGCCAGCTCACTCGGGACAGGGGTATACAACGAGCAGTACTTC. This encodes CASSLGTGVYNEQYF.